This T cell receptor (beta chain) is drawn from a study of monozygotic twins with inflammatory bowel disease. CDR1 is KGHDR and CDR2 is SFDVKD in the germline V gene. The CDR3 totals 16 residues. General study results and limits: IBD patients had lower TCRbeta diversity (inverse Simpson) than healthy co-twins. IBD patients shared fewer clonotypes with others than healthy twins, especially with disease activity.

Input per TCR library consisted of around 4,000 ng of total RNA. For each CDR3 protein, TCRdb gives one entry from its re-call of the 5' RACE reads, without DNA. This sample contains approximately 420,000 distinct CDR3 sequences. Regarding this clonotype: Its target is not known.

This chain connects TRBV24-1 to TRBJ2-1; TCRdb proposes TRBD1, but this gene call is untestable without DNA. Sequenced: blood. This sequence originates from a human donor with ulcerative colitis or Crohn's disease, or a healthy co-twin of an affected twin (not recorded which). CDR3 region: CATHDLVGRGYNEQFF.